The text below deals with one T cell receptor (beta chain). Antigen unknown. An overlapping HIV-1 Gag peptide pool stimulated these cells at 0.85 to 1 ug/peptide/mL. CD40L-negative CD69-negative CD45RO-high memory CD4+ T cells were sorted as populations depleted of antigen-responding cells. Before stimulation, PBMCs underwent CD8+ T cell depletion. The sample is drawn from a study of persistence of HIV-infected CD4 T cells. Study overall: CD4+ T cells responding to CMV or HIV-1 Gag were isolated. Suppressive ART had lasted a median of roughly eight years.

The CDR3 runs to 13 residues. Looked up from germline, CDR1 is ENHRY and CDR2 is SYGVKD. V lost 2 bases to trimming and J lost 4 bases, with 9 bases between them. This was the immunoSEQ version 4 assay in survey mode. Using immunoSEQ multiplex PCR, the repertoire was profiled, and TCRdb retains in-frame clones only, with some absent. The sample has approximately 32,000 clones, roughly four fifths seen once. The V gene is TRBV10-3, the J gene TRBJ2-7; D is undetermined. The sequencing used CD4+ T cells sorted from PBMCs after approximately 19-hour stimulation, collected from a patient who received antiretroviral therapy. The clonotype was recovered from an adult woman with HIV who was CMV-seropositive. CDR3 loop: CAISEVGWYEQYF. In DNA, the CDR3 is TGTGCCATCAGTGAGGTGGGGTGGTACGAGCAGTACTTC.